These 14 T cell receptor beta chains originate from one sample sequenced in a study of PD-L1 blockade in urothelial cancer. The protocol was immunoSEQ multiplex PCR, while the TCRdb copy is restricted to in-frame clones and leaves out a portion. This repertoire shows 30,000 to 40,000 clones, approximately 34% found once; its top ten account for 8% to 9%. This sample comprised tumor tissue, obtained before atezolizumab (anti-PD-L1) treatment. These receptors came from a man aged 55 to 70 with urothelial cancer.

This chain joins TRBV18 and TRBJ2-5; 9 bases are a match to TRBD1. The V segment lost 2 bases and the J segment 5 bases; nucleotides outside the gene matches: 9. This CDR3 region has 16 residues. From germline, CDR1 is KGHSH and CDR2 LQKENI. The CDR3 nucleotides read TGTGCCAGCTCACCAGGACAGGCTGGGACAGGGGAGACCCAGTACTTC. It yields the protein CASSPGQAGTGETQYF.

The CDR3 loop reads CTSRDRGNTIYF. CDR3 sequence (DNA): TGCACCAGCAGGGACAGGGGAAACACCATATATTTT. The rearrangement joins TRBV1 to TRBJ1-3; TRBD1 reflects the table's D call only, with no check against the DNA. TRBV1 is assigned pseudogene status. The CDR3 is 12 amino acids.

There are a few counts of this clone. The V and J genes are TRBV25-1 and TRBJ2-1, with 9 bases that match TRBD1. J gave up 6 bases and V 4 bases, and 1 base lay outside the gene matches. CDR1 is MGHDK, CDR2 SYGVNS, per germline. The CDR3 extends over 13 amino acids. The CDR3 coding sequence is TGTGCCAGCAGTGGGGGACAGGGCAATGAGCAGTTCTTC. Its protein product is CASSGGQGNEQFF.

This clone was picked up a small number of times. The rearrangement links TRBV28 to TRBJ2-7, with TRBD1 matching over 8 bases. The J segment lost 4 bases and the V segment lost 2 bases, leaving 1 base of the junction unmatched. This CDR3 has 13 amino acids. Germline V lookup: CDR1 MDHEN, CDR2 SYDVKM. The CDR3 nucleotides are TGTGCCAGCAGTTTAGGGACAGGTTACGAGCAGTACTTC. Protein: CASSLGTGYEQYF.

This clone appeared many times. This chain links TRBV2 with TRBJ2-1; TRBD2 agrees at 7 bases. CDR3 size: 15 residues. The germline V gene encodes CDR1 SNHLY and CDR2 FYNNEI. The trim removed 2 bases at V and 3 bases at J, leaving 4 bases unmatched. The CDR3 spells CASSETSVSYNEQFF. DNA of the CDR3: TGTGCCAGCAGTGAAACTAGCGTTAGCTACAATGAGCAGTTCTTC.

This chain connects TRBV19 to TRBJ1-5, with TRBD1 as a possible D gene (5 bases). There are 15 residues in the CDR3. In germline, CDR1 is LNHDA, CDR2 SQIVND (reference sequence). V lost 6 bases and J lost 3, with 15 bases in between. The CDR3 reads CASSSGLTYNQPQHF. DNA for the CDR3: TGTGCCAGTAGCTCGGGACTGACGTACAATCAGCCCCAGCATTTT.

The V and J genes are TRBV6-8 and TRBJ2-7; 7 bases fit TRBD1. The V gene's germline CDR1 is MNHGY and CDR2 SAAAGT. The CDR3 contains 13 residues. V dropped 8 bases and J dropped 4; count of bases not matched to a gene: 8. The CDR3 sequence: CASHGTDLYEQYF. The CDR3 DNA sequence: TGTGCCAGCCACGGGACAGACTTATACGAGCAGTACTTC.

This clone has just a few counts. The CDR3 here is CASTLGLAGTYNEQFF. For the CDR3, the DNA is TGTGCCAGCACCCTGGGACTAGCGGGAACCTACAATGAGCAGTTCTTC. The chain joins TRBV9 to TRBJ2-1; TRBD2 aligns across 13 bases. This CDR3 has 16 amino acids. CDR1 SGDLS and CDR2 YYNGEE come from the germline V gene. V lost 6 bases to trimming and J lost 2 bases; unmatched junction nucleotides: 5.

This clone was counted between two and nine times. This sequence joins TRBV6-8 and TRBJ2-6; D is undetermined. V was trimmed by 7 bases and J by 0 bases, leaving 16 bases between them. The CDR3 has 17 residues. Germline values: CDR1 MNHGY, CDR2 SAAAGT. The CDR3 reads CASTIGGGNSGANVLTF. The CDR3 nucleotides read TGTGCCAGCACCATAGGCGGCGGAAACTCTGGGGCCAACGTCCTGACTTTC.

This clone has a handful of counts. The chain is built from TRBV18 and TRBJ2-3, with D uncertain. The germline CDR1 and CDR2 sequences are KGHSH and LQKENI. The ends were cut back, 2 bases at V and 3 bases at J, with 9 bases in the middle. This CDR3 spans 14 amino acids. As DNA, the CDR3 is TGTGCCAGCTCACCAGTAACAGAAACAGATACGCAGTATTTT. This gives the protein CASSPVTETDTQYF.

The chain employs TRBV9 and TRBJ2-7; 7 bases match TRBD1. Per germline, CDR1 SGDLS and CDR2 YYNGEE. Trimming cost V 1 base and J 3 bases; bases outside gene matches: 1. This CDR3 spans 13 amino acids. The CDR3 reads CASSVRQGYEQYF. Here the CDR3 DNA reads TGTGCCAGCAGCGTACGACAGGGCTACGAGCAGTACTTC.

The table lists this clone with a few counts. The V call is TRBV30, the J call TRBJ1-2; D is unresolved. The ends were cut back, 0 bases at V and 0 bases at J, with 11 bases in the middle. The CDR3 sequence is 15 residues long. Per the germline V gene, CDR1 is GTSNPN and CDR2 is SVGIG (reference sequence). The CDR3 DNA sequence: TGTGCCTGGAGTGTACTCGGCAGCCCTAACTATGGCTACACCTTC. Encoded protein: CAWSVLGSPNYGYTF.

The sample holds a few counts of this clone. The V gene is TRBV25-1, the J gene TRBJ2-7; 12 bases are shared with TRBD1. Germline CDR1 and CDR2: MGHDK and SYGVNS. Losses at the gene ends were 5 bases for V and 5 bases for J; bases not matched to a gene: 7. The CDR3 loop spans 15 amino acids. The chain's CDR3 is CASSSPGTGGNEQYF. The CDR3 DNA reads TGTGCCAGCAGTTCCCCCGGGACAGGGGGCAACGAGCAGTACTTC.

V usage is TRBV19 and J usage is TRBJ1-4; D ambiguous. The CDR3 contains 14 residues. Germline lookup yields CDR1 LNHDA and CDR2 SQIVND (reference sequence). The V end was cut by 5 bases, the J end by 0 bases, with 7 bases between. The CDR3 spells CASSPGATNEKLFF. The CDR3 region has the DNA TGTGCCAGTAGTCCGGGTGCAACTAATGAAAAACTGTTTTTT.